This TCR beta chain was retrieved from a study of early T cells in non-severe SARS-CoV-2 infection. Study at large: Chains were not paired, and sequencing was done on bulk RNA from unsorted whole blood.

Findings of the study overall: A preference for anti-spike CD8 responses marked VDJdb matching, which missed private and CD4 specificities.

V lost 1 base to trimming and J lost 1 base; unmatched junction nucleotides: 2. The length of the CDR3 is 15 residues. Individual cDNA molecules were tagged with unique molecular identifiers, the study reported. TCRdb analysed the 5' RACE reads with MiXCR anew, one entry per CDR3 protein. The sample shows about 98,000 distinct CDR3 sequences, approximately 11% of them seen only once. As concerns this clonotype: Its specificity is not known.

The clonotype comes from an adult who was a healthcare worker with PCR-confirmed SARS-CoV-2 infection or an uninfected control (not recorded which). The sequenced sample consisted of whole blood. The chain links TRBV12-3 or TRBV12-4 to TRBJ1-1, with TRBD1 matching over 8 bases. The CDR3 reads CASSLETGANTEAFF. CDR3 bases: TGTGCCAGCAGTTTAGAGACAGGGGCGAACACTGAAGCTTTCTTT.